A selection of T cell receptor beta chains follows, all from one sample in a study of blood T cell repertoires in COVID-19. The table came from immunoSEQ multiplex PCR; TCRdb's copy has only in-frame clones and leaves some out. The data contain about 300,000 clones, around 86% of them seen just once; the ten biggest clones take up 13%. The sequenced sample was peripheral blood. Every receptor here comes from a human donor in a cohort sampled during active COVID-19. Each CDR3 is given with its conserved first and last residue. Fields, in order: J gene, clone size, D gene, V gene, CDR3 DNA, CDR3 protein. A D gene is named only where the DNA matches it firmly. Clone size is not always given. Where it is, it says once, few, many or a class for expanded clones.

TRBJ2-5 NA TRBD1 TRBV13 TGTGCCAGCAGTTTGGACAGGCGAGAGACCCAGTACTTC CASSLDRRETQYF
TRBJ2-3 once TRBD2 TRBV7-3 TGTGCCAGCAGCTTAGCTAGCGGGAAAGATACGCAGTATTTT CASSLASGKDTQYF
TRBJ2-2 NA NA TRBV19 TGTGCCAGTAGTATTTTTCCGGACACCGGGGAGCTGTTTTTT CASSIFPDTGELFF
TRBJ2-7 NA TRBD1 TRBV7-9 TGTGCCAGTTTTGACGGGACAGGGGGCCGAAGCGAGCAGTACTTC CASFDGTGGRSEQYF
TRBJ1-2 NA NA TRBV3-1/TRBV3-2 TGTGCCAGCAGCTATGGACAGACCTCTGGTGGCTACACCTTC CASSYGQTSGGYTF
TRBJ2-7 NA TRBD2 TRBV5-6 TGTGCCAGCGGGAGACTAGCAAAACCCTACGAGCAGTACTTC CASGRLAKPYEQYF
TRBJ2-7 NA NA TRBV25-1 TGTGCCAGCAGCCCGAGCGGCTCGCGCTACGAGCAGTACTTC CASSPSGSRYEQYF
TRBJ2-5 NA NA TRBV5-6 TGTGCCAGCAGCCCGTATCGAGAGACCCAGTACTTC CASSPYRETQYF
TRBJ2-1 NA TRBD2 TRBV5-1 TGCGCCAGCAGCTTGGACACAGCGGGAATTGACGAGCAGTTCTTC CASSLDTAGIDEQFF
TRBJ2-7 NA TRBD1 TRBV19 TGTGCCAGTAGTAGGGGGACAGGCTCCTACGAGCAGTACTTC CASSRGTGSYEQYF
TRBJ2-5 NA NA TRBV4-1 TGCGCCAGCAGCCAAGATGGGCTTGGGGAGACCCAGTACTTC CASSQDGLGETQYF
TRBJ1-1 NA NA TRBV7-3 TGTGCCAGCAGCCCGGGACTGTTGAACACTGAAGCTTTCTTT CASSPGLLNTEAFF
TRBJ2-7 many TRBD1 TRBV29-1 TGCAGCGTTCGAAGAACAGGGGCCGAGTTTCGTTCCTACGAGCAGTACTTC CSVRRTGAEFRSYEQYF
TRBJ2-3 NA NA TRBV24-1 TGTGCCACCGGGCAACGTGGAACAGATACGCAGTATTTT CATGQRGTDTQYF
TRBJ2-2 NA TRBD2 TRBV11-2 TGTGCCAGCAGCCACCCGGGGGGGCTTAAGCGGGAGCTGTTTTTT CASSHPGGLKRELFF
TRBJ2-7 NA TRBD2 TRBV27 TGTGCCAGCAGTTGGGGACTAGCGGGCGCCTACGAGCAGTACTTC CASSWGLAGAYEQYF
TRBJ2-4 NA NA TRBV18 TGTGCCAGCTCCGTTCGACAGGACCTAGCCAAAAACATTCAGTACTTC CASSVRQDLAKNIQYF
TRBJ1-6 NA NA TRBV12-3/TRBV12-4 TGTGCCAGCAGTAACAGGAGGGATTCACCCCTCCACTTT CASSNRRDSPLHF
TRBJ1-2 NA TRBD1 TRBV7-2 TGTGCCAGCAGCTTAGCGCTTACCAGACGGACAGGACGTGATAACTATGGCTACACCTTC CASSLALTRRTGRDNYGYTF
TRBJ2-7 NA NA TRBV2 TGTGCCAGCAGTAGAGGAACTACCTACGAGCAGTACTTC CASSRGTTYEQYF
TRBJ1-5 once NA TRBV2 TGTGCCAGCAGACGGGATCCCAATCAGCCCCAGCATTTT CASRRDPNQPQHF
TRBJ1-3 NA NA TRBV3-1/TRBV3-2 TGTGCCAGCAGCCAAGACACAGGGAGAGGCTCTGGAAACACCATATATTTT CASSQDTGRGSGNTIYF
TRBJ1-6 NA TRBD1 TRBV10-1 TGCGCCAGCAGTGAAGGGACAGGTGATCGATCACCCCTCCACTTT CASSEGTGDRSPLHF
TRBJ2-1 once TRBD2 TRBV5-1 TGCGCCAGCAGCTTGGGGGTGGCTAGCGGGAGGCTCAATGAGCAGTTCTTC CASSLGVASGRLNEQFF